Listed below are T cell receptor beta chains from one sample, sequenced in a study of shared clonotypes between healthy human individuals. Profiled with immunoSEQ multiplex PCR; TCRdb holds only in-frame clones, not every one. This sample carries over a million clones, roughly 95% of them seen once, and the ten largest clones take more than 0.9%. The sequenced sample consisted of naive CD4+ T cells sorted from blood. The receptors derive from a young man in good health. Both conserved end residues are part of each CDR3.

V gene,CDR3 length,J gene,CDR3 protein
TRBV5-1,14,TRBJ1-2,CASSLGGDNYGYTF
TRBV30,15,TRBJ2-2,CAWRGLAGNTGELFF
TRBV15,13,TRBJ2-7,CATSRDRGYEQYF
TRBV10-1,14,TRBJ1-1,CASSRYFRNTEAFF
TRBV18,14,TRBJ2-1,CASSPGQGSNEQFF
TRBV27,13,TRBJ2-2,CASAGVGTGELFF
TRBV27,18,TRBJ2-3,CASSGRLAGEGSTDTQYF
TRBV7-8,13,TRBJ2-2,CASSLGGFGELFF
TRBV2,16,TRBJ2-7,CASSVDSGSLNYEQYF
TRBV14,15,TRBJ2-7,CASSHNSGRAYEQYF
TRBV7-9,14,TRBJ2-7,CASSSNDRTYEQYF
TRBV4-1,15,TRBJ1-1,CASSQDWLREAEAFF
TRBV5-6,15,TRBJ2-3,CASSPEVQGPDTQYF
TRBV18,14,TRBJ2-7,CASSPGVETYEQYF
TRBV4-1,17,TRBJ1-1,CASSQAPGQRRDTEAFF
TRBV5-1,15,TRBJ2-2,CASSSWTSGTGELFF
TRBV7-9,13,TRBJ2-2,CASSVGATGELFF